The 21 T cell receptor beta chains below come from one sample, sequenced in a study of blood T cell repertoires in COVID-19. Profiling relied on immunoSEQ multiplex PCR, and the TCRdb table lists in-frame clones only, not all of them. Here the sample spans under 120,000 clones, approximately 70% being singletons. Sample: peripheral blood. The receptors were gathered from a man of 80 years or more with acute or convalescent COVID-19.

The V and J genes are TRBV5-1 and TRBJ1-6; perhaps TRBD1 as D (5 bases). V was trimmed by 0 bases and J by 0 bases, leaving 10 bases between them. The CDR3 runs to 17 residues. Germline CDR1 and CDR2: SGHRS and YFSETQ. The chain's CDR3 is CASSLAPRDSYNSPLHF. The DNA of the CDR3 is TGCGCCAGCAGCTTGGCCCCCAGGGACTCCTATAATTCACCCCTCCACTTT.

The chain combines TRBV29-1 with TRBJ1-1; no clear D gene. CDR1 is SQVTM and CDR2 is ANQGSEA in the germline V gene. CDR3 length equals 13 residues. Trimming removed 2 bases at V and 7 bases at J, with 14 bases between. In nucleotides, the CDR3 is TGCAGCGTTGAAAAGGGAGCCACCTTTGAAGCTTTCTTT. It translates to CSVEKGATFEAFF.

The V gene is TRBV30, the J gene TRBJ1-5, with D possibly TRBD1 on 6 matching bases. V dropped 3 bases and J dropped 5 bases, with 17 bases sitting between them. The CDR3 is 15 amino acids. Per the germline V gene, CDR1 is GTSNPN and CDR2 is SVGIG (reference sequence). CDR3 nucleotide sequence: TGTGCCTGGAGCCCGATGGGGCAGGGGCATCAGCCCCAGCATTTT. Translating gives CAWSPMGQGHQPQHF. Full variable domain (outside the CDR3, taken from reference TRBV30 and TRBJ1-5): SQTIHQWPATLVQPVGSPLSLECTVEGTSNPNLYWYRQAAGRGLQLLFYSVGIGQISSEVPQNLSASRPQDRQFILSSKKLLLSDSGFYLCAWSPMGQGHQPQHFGDGTRLSIL.

The rearrangement uses TRBV28 and TRBJ1-1; 8 nucleotides align to TRBD1. The V segment lost 5 bases and the J segment 3 bases; nucleotides outside the gene matches: 5. The CDR3 spans 14 residues. Germline assignment: CDR1 MDHEN and CDR2 SYDVKM. DNA for the CDR3: TGTGCCAGCAGTGGACAGGGAGGGCACACTGAAGCTTTCTTT. Protein sequence: CASSGQGGHTEAFF.

This clone was detected a few times. The CDR3 spells CTSSQDQSASGIHNEQFF. CDR3 sequence (DNA): TGCACCAGCAGCCAAGATCAATCAGCTAGCGGGATTCACAATGAGCAGTTCTTC. The rearrangement links TRBV1 to TRBJ2-1; the table's D call, TRBD2, has no DNA check behind it. TRBV1 is described as a pseudogene. This CDR3 spans 18 amino acids.

The rearrangement uses TRBV5-1 and TRBJ2-1; a possible D gene is TRBD1 (5 bases). Trimming stripped 4 bases from V and 5 bases from J, with 16 bases between. The CDR3 contains 15 residues. Germline CDR1 SGHRS, CDR2 YFSETQ. In DNA form, the CDR3 reads TGCGCCAGCAGCCGAATCCCAGGGATTGACAATGAGCAGTTCTTC. Its protein is CASSRIPGIDNEQFF.

V and J are TRBV4-3 and TRBJ2-1; TRBD2 aligns across 8 bases. The CDR3 is 17 amino acids. The V gene end was trimmed by 1 base and the J gene end by 7 bases; junction bases not matched to a gene: 12. Germline-derived CDR1 and CDR2 are LGHNA and YSLEER. The DNA of the CDR3 is TGCGCCAGCAGCCAAGGGTTGAGAAGCGGGAGTGGTAATGAGCAGTTCTTC. Translated: CASSQGLRSGSGNEQFF.

The chain is built from TRBV29-1 and TRBJ1-4; no reliable D call. This CDR3 contains 13 residues. In germline, CDR1 is SQVTM, CDR2 ANQGSEA. V lost 6 bases to trimming and J lost 4 bases, with 12 bases between them. As DNA, the CDR3 is TGCAGCGTCAGGACGGGAAATAATGAAAAACTGTTTTTT. As protein: CSVRTGNNEKLFF. The complete variable domain, with remaining parts taken from reference TRBV29-1 and TRBJ1-4, reads SAVISQKPSRDICQRGTSLTIQCQVDSQVTMMFWYRQQPGQSLTLIATANQGSEATYESGFVIDKFPISRPNLTFSTLTVSNMSPEDSSIYLCSVRTGNNEKLFFGSGTQLSVL.

This clone came up once. The genes are TRBV6-5 and TRBJ2-7, with 7 bases fitting TRBD2. The V segment lost 3 bases and the J segment 1 base; nucleotides outside the gene matches: 6. The V gene's germline CDR1 is MNHEY and CDR2 SVGAGI. There are 15 residues in the CDR3. CDR3 amino acids: CASSYSLGGSYEQYF. The CDR3 bases are TGTGCCAGCAGTTATTCCCTCGGGGGGTCCTACGAGCAGTACTTC.

The chain links TRBV19 to TRBJ2-4; 7 bases fit TRBD1. Germline V gives CDR1 LNHDA, CDR2 SQIVND (reference sequence). The CDR3 is 16 residues long. J lost 2 bases, V lost 3 bases, and 7 bases had no gene match. CDR3 sequence: CASSMAGGMSKNIQYF. DNA for the CDR3: TGTGCCAGTAGTATGGCAGGGGGTATGTCCAAAAACATTCAGTACTTC.

The chain links TRBV3-1 (or the pseudogene TRBV3-2) to TRBJ2-3; D is unclear. Germline V gene data show CDR1 as LGHDT and CDR2 as YNNKEL (reference sequence). The CDR3 spans 12 residues. With 2 bases removed from V and 5 bases from J, the gap between germline ends came to 5 bases. The CDR3 coding sequence is TGTGCCAGCAGCCAACGAGGAGATACGCAGTATTTT. This sequence encodes CASSQRGDTQYF.

V usage is TRBV5-6 and J usage is TRBJ2-1; the match to TRBD2 covers 12 bases. Germline loops: CDR1 SGHDT, CDR2 YYEEEE. The CDR3 is 16 residues long. With V trimmed by 0 bases and J by 10 bases, 8 bases remained unmatched. This chain's CDR3 is CASSLVASGRGREQFF. CDR3 sequence (DNA): TGTGCCAGCAGCTTGGTGGCTAGCGGGAGGGGGCGGGAGCAGTTCTTC. Looking up the rest from reference TRBV5-6 and TRBJ2-1 gives the full variable domain: DAGVTQSPTHLIKTRGQQVTLRCSPKSGHDTVSWYQQALGQGPQFIFQYYEEEERQRGNFPDRFSGHQFPNYSSELNVNALLLGDSALYLCASSLVASGRGREQFFGPGTRLTVL.

The chain couples TRBV3-1 (or the pseudogene TRBV3-2) to TRBJ2-7, with 14 bases fitting TRBD2. This CDR3 comprises 21 residues. Germline CDR1 and CDR2: LGHDT and YNNKEL (reference sequence). The junction had 14 bases not matched to a gene; V was cut back by 1 base and J by 0 bases. In DNA, the CDR3 is TGTGCCAGCAGCCAAGTGATGGTGGGGACTAGCGGGAGTAGGGGCTCCTACGAGCAGTACTTC. It encodes CASSQVMVGTSGSRGSYEQYF.

This chain uses TRBV6-5 with TRBJ1-3; weak D call: TRBD1 (5 bases). Germline lookup yields CDR1 MNHEY and CDR2 SVGAGI. There are 13 residues in the CDR3. V was trimmed by 5 bases and J by 2 bases, leaving 7 bases between them. CDR3 protein: CASSQGTGNTIYF. CDR3 coding DNA: TGTGCCAGCAGTCAGGGTACTGGAAACACCATATATTTT.

This clone has more than one count but fewer than ten. The chain combines TRBV2 with TRBJ2-1; 7 bases align to TRBD2. The CDR3 sequence is 15 residues long. With V trimmed by 6 bases and J by 5 bases, 10 bases remained unmatched. CDR1 and CDR2 from the germline V gene are SNHLY and FYNNEI. The CDR3 reads CASSREGRANNEQFF. The CDR3 DNA is TGTGCCAGCAGCCGCGAAGGGAGGGCCAACAATGAGCAGTTCTTC.

This clone has only one observation. The J gene is TRBJ2-1, the V gene TRBV5-1; TRBD1 matches at 10 bases. The germline V gene has CDR1 SGHRS and CDR2 YFSETQ. The length of the CDR3 is 15 residues. V was pared by 4 bases and J by 7 bases, with 8 bases of the junction left unmatched. The CDR3 here is CASSRDRGRLNEQFF. The CDR3 coding sequence is TGCGCCAGCAGCCGCGACAGGGGGCGCTTGAATGAGCAGTTCTTC.

This clone has only one observation. The rearrangement uses TRBV6-2 or TRBV6-3 and TRBJ2-3; TRBD2 aligns across 10 bases. V shed 0 bases, J shed 3 bases, and the junction held 9 bases outside the gene matches. Germline CDR1 MNHEY, CDR2 SVGEGT. The CDR3 is 18 residues long. For the CDR3, the DNA is TGTGCCAGCAGTTACTCGTGGGCTAGCGGGAGTGCTACAGATACGCAGTATTTT. This translates into CASSYSWASGSATDTQYF.

The rearrangement links TRBV27 to TRBJ2-5; no clear D gene. The CDR3 covers 14 residues. The ends were cut back, 4 bases at V and 7 bases at J, with 16 bases in the middle. Germline lookup yields CDR1 MNHEY and CDR2 SMNVEV (reference sequence). The CDR3 DNA sequence: TGTGCCAGCAGTTCGGGTGTGACCTACCGGACCCAGTACTTC. It yields the protein CASSSGVTYRTQYF.

Note on this clone: Sequence at one end of the junction differs from germline and may be a read error. The DNA for the CDR3 is TGTGCCAGCAACTTACGGGGAAACACCGGGGAGCTGTTTTTT. Translation: CASNLRGNTGELFF. V gene TRBV7-2 combines with J gene TRBJ2-2, with a weak D call TRBD2 (5 bases). Germline-derived CDR1 and CDR2 are SGHTA and FQGNSA. The CDR3 spans 14 residues.

The table lists this clone with a few counts. The rearrangement links TRBV7-6 to TRBJ2-5; D remains unclear. This CDR3 spans 14 amino acids. V dropped 5 bases and J dropped 1 base, with 11 bases sitting between them. CDR1 is SGHVS and CDR2 is FNYEAQ in the germline V gene. CDR3 loop: CASSQPELQETQYF. The CDR3 DNA reads as TGTGCCAGCAGCCAGCCGGAGCTCCAAGAGACCCAGTACTTC.

This clone was seen a single time. This rearrangement joins TRBV28 to TRBJ2-7; 12 bases are shared with TRBD2. Germline V CDR1 and CDR2: MDHEN, SYDVKM. J gave up 0 bases and V 5 bases, and 11 bases lay outside the gene matches. The CDR3 consists of 18 residues. This CDR3 reads CASSPSTSGRGSSYEQYF. DNA for the CDR3: TGTGCCAGCAGTCCCTCGACTAGCGGGAGAGGTAGCTCCTACGAGCAGTACTTC.